This TCR beta chain was recovered during a study of blood T cell repertoires in COVID-19. Study overall: The United States, Italy and Spain were the sources of the acute and convalescent COVID-19 samples.

With 7 bases clipped from V and 2 bases from J, the junction kept 11 bases outside the gene matches. The CDR3 spans 15 residues. The germline CDR1 and CDR2 sequences are MNHEY and SVGAGI. Across about 22 US areas, participants ranged in age from roughly 18 to 95 years. Clinical history as reported by participants underpinned cohort assignment. Study processing details: Estimation of nucleated cell counts was performed using reference gene primer amplification. TCRdb keeps only in-frame clones here, not all; method: immunoSEQ multiplex PCR. From that table come the V and J calls and clone size; the DNA was used to work out D and trimming. This table holds around 300,000 clones, around 91% found once.

Sequencing used PBMCs or T cells enriched from blood (not recorded which). The V gene is TRBV6-5, the J gene TRBJ2-7; TRBD1 matches 7 bases. This clonotype was sampled from a woman under 30 who had recovered from COVID-19. Here the CDR3 DNA reads TGTGCCAGCACTCCACTGACAGGGACGGCCTACGAGCAGTACTTC. It yields the protein CASTPLTGTAYEQYF.